Listed below are T cell receptor beta chains from one sample, sequenced in a study of neurological immune-mediated disorders. Each CDR3 protein gets one entry after TCRdb re-called the 5' RACE reads with MiXCR. The table has some 28,000 distinct CDR3 sequences, around 21% seen once. The sample comprised CD4+ T cells from blood. All receptors derive from a man aged 45 to 65 with HTLV-1-associated myelopathy (HAM/TSP). CDR3s include the opening cysteine and the closing phenylalanine or tryptophan. Fields, in order: D gene, J gene, V gene, clone size, CDR3 DNA, CDR3 protein. A D gene is named only where the DNA matches it firmly. The size field is filled for only some rows; it gives once, few, many or a size class.

D gene: -; J gene: TRBJ2-7; V gene: TRBV25-1; clone size: many; CDR3 DNA: TGTGCCAGCAGTGAGGCTGGGGGAGCGAGTGGCTCCTACGAGCAGTACTTC; CDR3 protein: CASSEAGGASGSYEQYF
D gene: -; J gene: TRBJ1-5; V gene: TRBV18; clone size: many; CDR3 DNA: TGTGCCAGCTCACCACGAGAACTGACGGCTACGCCCCAGCATTTT; CDR3 protein: CASSPRELTATPQHF
D gene: -; J gene: TRBJ1-5; V gene: TRBV18; clone size: -; CDR3 DNA: TGTTCCACCAACCAACTGGGTAGCAATCAGCCCCAGCATTTT; CDR3 protein: CSTNQLGSNQPQHF
D gene: TRBD2; J gene: TRBJ2-3; V gene: TRBV9; clone size: many; CDR3 DNA: TGTGCCAGCAGCGTAGCTGGCCTAGCGGGGCCCACAGATACGCAGTATTTT; CDR3 protein: CASSVAGLAGPTDTQYF
D gene: TRBD1; J gene: TRBJ1-2; V gene: TRBV25-1; clone size: many; CDR3 DNA: TGTGCCAGCACCGGGACAGGGACCTCACGGGATGGCTACACCTTC; CDR3 protein: CASTGTGTSRDGYTF
D gene: TRBD1; J gene: TRBJ1-3; V gene: TRBV20-1; clone size: many; CDR3 DNA: TGCAGTGCTAGCCAATTCGTTACAGGGGGCACTGGAAACACCATATATTTT; CDR3 protein: CSASQFVTGGTGNTIYF
D gene: -; J gene: TRBJ1-1; V gene: TRBV20-1; clone size: -; CDR3 DNA: TGCAGTGCGAAGGACAGTAGCACTGAAGCTTTCTTT; CDR3 protein: CSAKDSSTEAFF
D gene: TRBD1; J gene: TRBJ2-5; V gene: TRBV5-1; clone size: many; CDR3 DNA: TGCGCCAGCAGCTCAGGACAGGTCAGAGAGACCCAGTACTTC; CDR3 protein: CASSSGQVRETQYF
D gene: -; J gene: TRBJ1-2; V gene: TRBV5-8; clone size: -; CDR3 DNA: TGTGCCAGCAGCTTGGGGGACGCCTATGGCTACACCTTC; CDR3 protein: CASSLGDAYGYTF
D gene: -; J gene: TRBJ2-2; V gene: TRBV20-1; clone size: many; CDR3 DNA: TGCAGTGCAACGGGACTTCGGACCGGGGAGCTGTTTTTT; CDR3 protein: CSATGLRTGELFF
D gene: -; J gene: TRBJ1-1; V gene: TRBV5-1; clone size: -; CDR3 DNA: TGCGCCAGCAGCGCAGACGGGCAGCCGAACACTGAAGCTTTCTTT; CDR3 protein: CASSADGQPNTEAFF
D gene: -; J gene: TRBJ2-1; V gene: TRBV20-1; clone size: -; CDR3 DNA: TGCAGTGCTAGAGATAGTGGCAGGTTACACAATGAGCAGTTCTTC; CDR3 protein: CSARDSGRLHNEQFF
D gene: -; J gene: TRBJ2-2; V gene: TRBV12-3/TRBV12-4; clone size: many; CDR3 DNA: TGTGCCAGCAGTCTCGCCCATCTTAACGCCGGGGAGCTGTTTTTT; CDR3 protein: CASSLAHLNAGELFF
D gene: -; J gene: TRBJ2-5; V gene: TRBV5-1; clone size: many; CDR3 DNA: TGCGCCAGCAGCTTGGGTCTGCGAACAGAAGAGACCCAGTACTTC; CDR3 protein: CASSLGLRTEETQYF
D gene: TRBD1; J gene: TRBJ1-4; V gene: TRBV4-1; clone size: many; CDR3 DNA: TGCGCCAGCAGCCAAGGATATGGGACAGCGGCTGAAAAACTGTTTTTT; CDR3 protein: CASSQGYGTAAEKLFF
D gene: -; J gene: TRBJ1-1; V gene: TRBV19; clone size: -; CDR3 DNA: TGTGCCAGTAGATCAGGTGGGGACACTGAAGCTTTCTTT; CDR3 protein: CASRSGGDTEAFF
D gene: TRBD1; J gene: TRBJ2-3; V gene: TRBV5-6; clone size: many; CDR3 DNA: TGTGCCAGCAGCATAGGACAGGGAACAGATACGCAGTATTTT; CDR3 protein: CASSIGQGTDTQYF
D gene: -; J gene: TRBJ1-3; V gene: TRBV20-1; clone size: many; CDR3 DNA: TGCAGTGCTAGAGATGGCAGTTCCTCTGGAAACACCATATATTTT; CDR3 protein: CSARDGSSSGNTIYF
D gene: -; J gene: TRBJ2-2; V gene: TRBV9; clone size: -; CDR3 DNA: TGTGCCAGCAGCTCCCGTGGGAGTAACACCGGGGAGCTGTTTTTT; CDR3 protein: CASSSRGSNTGELFF
D gene: -; J gene: TRBJ2-2; V gene: TRBV5-4; clone size: -; CDR3 DNA: TGTGCCAGCAGCTCCGACAGACCGAACACCGGGGAGCTGTTTTTT; CDR3 protein: CASSSDRPNTGELFF
D gene: TRBD1; J gene: TRBJ1-5; V gene: TRBV7-2; clone size: many; CDR3 DNA: TGTGCCAGCAGCTTAGGCAGGGGGAATCAGCCCCAGCATTTT; CDR3 protein: CASSLGRGNQPQHF
D gene: -; J gene: TRBJ2-3; V gene: TRBV5-5; clone size: many; CDR3 DNA: TGTGCCAGCACCGGGGGCGGAAGCACAGATACGCAGTATTTT; CDR3 protein: CASTGGGSTDTQYF
D gene: -; J gene: TRBJ2-1; V gene: TRBV11-3; clone size: -; CDR3 DNA: TGTGCCAGCAGCTTAGGCCTTGTGGCGGCCAGCTCCTACAATGAGCAGTTCTTC; CDR3 protein: CASSLGLVAASSYNEQFF
D gene: -; J gene: TRBJ2-1; V gene: TRBV11-3; clone size: many; CDR3 DNA: TGTGCCAGCAGCCCAGACGGGACCTCCTACAATGAGCAGTTCTTC; CDR3 protein: CASSPDGTSYNEQFF
D gene: TRBD1; J gene: TRBJ1-3; V gene: TRBV20-1; clone size: many; CDR3 DNA: TGCAGTGCCTCAGACAGGGTAACTGGAAACACCATATATTTT; CDR3 protein: CSASDRVTGNTIYF
D gene: TRBD2; J gene: TRBJ2-3; V gene: TRBV7-2; clone size: many; CDR3 DNA: TGTGCCAGCAGCCCAGGGACTAGCGGCGATACGCAGTATTTT; CDR3 protein: CASSPGTSGDTQYF
D gene: -; J gene: TRBJ1-3; V gene: TRBV11-2; clone size: -; CDR3 DNA: TGTGCCAGCAGCCGATACCACTTATCTGGAAACACCATATATTTT; CDR3 protein: CASSRYHLSGNTIYF
D gene: -; J gene: TRBJ1-1; V gene: TRBV18; clone size: -; CDR3 DNA: TGTGCCAGCTCACTTCGCAGGGTCGGCCAGAACACTGAAGCTTTCTTT; CDR3 protein: CASSLRRVGQNTEAFF
D gene: TRBD1; J gene: TRBJ2-1; V gene: TRBV5-1; clone size: many; CDR3 DNA: TGCGCCAGCACCCTGACAGGGGGGACAATTGAGCAGTTCTTC; CDR3 protein: CASTLTGGTIEQFF
D gene: -; J gene: TRBJ2-7; V gene: TRBV6-6; clone size: many; CDR3 DNA: TGTGCCAGCAGTTACTCGAGGGGCGCTGAGCAGTACTTC; CDR3 protein: CASSYSRGAEQYF
D gene: -; J gene: TRBJ1-6; V gene: TRBV20-1; clone size: many; CDR3 DNA: TGCAGTGCTAGCCGGGACAAGGATTCACCCCTCCACTTT; CDR3 protein: CSASRDKDSPLHF
D gene: -; J gene: TRBJ2-1; V gene: TRBV5-5; clone size: -; CDR3 DNA: TGTGCCAGCAGCTTGTTACAAAACAATGAGCAGTTCTTC; CDR3 protein: CASSLLQNNEQFF
D gene: -; J gene: TRBJ1-2; V gene: TRBV12-3/TRBV12-4; clone size: many; CDR3 DNA: TGTGCCAGCAGTGTCGGACTGGATGGCTACACCTTC; CDR3 protein: CASSVGLDGYTF
D gene: -; J gene: TRBJ1-4; V gene: TRBV5-1; clone size: many; CDR3 DNA: TGCGCCAGCAGCTTGGCCCCCCAGGGAGCTAATGAAAAACTGTTTTTT; CDR3 protein: CASSLAPQGANEKLFF
D gene: -; J gene: TRBJ2-3; V gene: TRBV5-5; clone size: many; CDR3 DNA: TGTGCCAGCAGCGCCTTGGGGGTGAGCACAGATACGCAGTATTTT; CDR3 protein: CASSALGVSTDTQYF
D gene: -; J gene: TRBJ1-5; V gene: TRBV5-1; clone size: -; CDR3 DNA: TGCGCCAGCAGCTTGGCCGGGATTGGCAATCAGCCCCAGCATTTT; CDR3 protein: CASSLAGIGNQPQHF
D gene: -; J gene: TRBJ1-1; V gene: TRBV7-9; clone size: -; CDR3 DNA: TGTGCCAGCAGCCAGACCCGGTGGTTAGAGGGAACTGAAGCTTTCTTT; CDR3 protein: CASSQTRWLEGTEAFF
D gene: -; J gene: TRBJ2-1; V gene: TRBV3-1; clone size: many; CDR3 DNA: TGTGCCAGCAGCCAAGATTCTAAGACCTACAATGAGCAGTTCTTC; CDR3 protein: CASSQDSKTYNEQFF
D gene: TRBD1; J gene: TRBJ2-3; V gene: TRBV7-9; clone size: many; CDR3 DNA: TGTGCCAGCAGCTACTCCCGGGACAGGCCAGATACGCAGTATTTT; CDR3 protein: CASSYSRDRPDTQYF
D gene: TRBD1; J gene: TRBJ1-1; V gene: TRBV5-1; clone size: once; CDR3 DNA: TGCGCCAGCAGCTTGGCCGGTCAGGCAGGGGGCTCCTTATTCGAAGCTTTCTTT; CDR3 protein: CASSLAGQAGGSLFEAFF
D gene: TRBD1; J gene: TRBJ1-1; V gene: TRBV20-1; clone size: many; CDR3 DNA: TGCAGTACCCACAGGGGCTGGAACACTGAAGCTTTCTTT; CDR3 protein: CSTHRGWNTEAFF
D gene: TRBD2; J gene: TRBJ2-5; V gene: TRBV20-1; clone size: -; CDR3 DNA: TGCAGTGCCCCGGGGGGGGGTAGGGAAGGCCACCAAGAGACCCAGTACTTC; CDR3 protein: CSAPGGGREGHQETQYF
D gene: TRBD2; J gene: TRBJ2-7; V gene: TRBV20-1; clone size: many; CDR3 DNA: TGCAGTGCTAGGGATTTTGGGGTAGCGGGAACCTACGAGCAGTACTTC; CDR3 protein: CSARDFGVAGTYEQYF
D gene: -; J gene: TRBJ1-6; V gene: TRBV12-3/TRBV12-4; clone size: -; CDR3 DNA: TGTGCCAGCAGTTTCGGCCAGAAGAATTCACCCCTCCACTTT; CDR3 protein: CASSFGQKNSPLHF
D gene: TRBD1; J gene: TRBJ1-4; V gene: TRBV5-1; clone size: many; CDR3 DNA: TGCGCCAGCAGCTTCGGACAGGGGGGAGAAAAACTGTTTTTT; CDR3 protein: CASSFGQGGEKLFF